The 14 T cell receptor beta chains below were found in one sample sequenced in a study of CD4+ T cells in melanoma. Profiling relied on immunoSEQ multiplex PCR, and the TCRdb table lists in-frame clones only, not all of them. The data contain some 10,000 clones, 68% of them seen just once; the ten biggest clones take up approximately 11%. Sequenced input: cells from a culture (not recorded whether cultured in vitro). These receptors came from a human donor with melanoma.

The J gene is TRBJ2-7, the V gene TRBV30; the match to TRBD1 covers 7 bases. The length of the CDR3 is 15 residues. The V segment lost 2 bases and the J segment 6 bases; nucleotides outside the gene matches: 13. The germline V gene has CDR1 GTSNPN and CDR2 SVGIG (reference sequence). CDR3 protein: CAWSRGQISSLEQYF. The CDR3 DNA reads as TGTGCCTGGAGTCGGGGACAGATATCTTCGCTCGAGCAGTACTTC.

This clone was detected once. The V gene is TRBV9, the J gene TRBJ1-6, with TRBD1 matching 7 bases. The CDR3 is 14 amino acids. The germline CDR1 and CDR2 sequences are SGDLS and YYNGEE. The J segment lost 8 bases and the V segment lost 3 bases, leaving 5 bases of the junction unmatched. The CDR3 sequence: CASSATGPHSPLHF. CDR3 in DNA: TGTGCCAGCAGCGCGACAGGGCCCCATTCACCCCTCCACTTT. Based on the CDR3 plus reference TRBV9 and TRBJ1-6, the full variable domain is DSGVTQTPKHLITATGQRVTLRCSPRSGDLSVYWYQQSLDQGLQFLIQYYNGEERAKGNILERFSAQQFPDLHSELNLSSLELGDSALYFCASSATGPHSPLHFGNGTRLTVT.

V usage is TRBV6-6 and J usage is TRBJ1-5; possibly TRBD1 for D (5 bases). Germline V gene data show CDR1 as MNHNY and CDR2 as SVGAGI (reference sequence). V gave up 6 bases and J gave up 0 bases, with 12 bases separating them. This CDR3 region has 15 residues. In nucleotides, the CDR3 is TGTGCCAGCAGGGACGAGGGGCATAGCAATCAGCCCCAGCATTTT. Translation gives CASRDEGHSNQPQHF.

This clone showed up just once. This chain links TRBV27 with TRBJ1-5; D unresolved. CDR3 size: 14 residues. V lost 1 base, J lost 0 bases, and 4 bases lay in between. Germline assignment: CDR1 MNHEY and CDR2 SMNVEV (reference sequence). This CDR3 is CASSLWGSNQPQHF. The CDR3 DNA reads TGTGCCAGCAGTTTATGGGGTAGCAATCAGCCCCAGCATTTT.

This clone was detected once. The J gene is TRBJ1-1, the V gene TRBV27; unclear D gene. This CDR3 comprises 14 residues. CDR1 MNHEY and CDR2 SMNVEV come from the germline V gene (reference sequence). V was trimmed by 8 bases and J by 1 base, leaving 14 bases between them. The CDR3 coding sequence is TGTGCCAGCTGGGCGGGGTTTCGGAACACTGAAGCTTTCTTT. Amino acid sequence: CASWAGFRNTEAFF.

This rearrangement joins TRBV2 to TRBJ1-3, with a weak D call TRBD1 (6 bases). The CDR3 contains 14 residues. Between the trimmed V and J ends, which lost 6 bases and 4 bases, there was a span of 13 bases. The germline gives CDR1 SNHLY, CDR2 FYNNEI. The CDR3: CASRLTGSGNTIYF. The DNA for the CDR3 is TGTGCCAGCAGGCTTACAGGGTCAGGAAACACCATATATTTT.

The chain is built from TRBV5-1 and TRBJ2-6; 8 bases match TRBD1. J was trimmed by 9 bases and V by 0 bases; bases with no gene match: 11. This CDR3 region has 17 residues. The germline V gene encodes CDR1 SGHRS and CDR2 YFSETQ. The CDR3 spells CASSLARSGQGYNVLTF. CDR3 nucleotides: TGCGCCAGCAGCTTGGCCAGGTCAGGACAGGGTTACAACGTCCTGACTTTC.

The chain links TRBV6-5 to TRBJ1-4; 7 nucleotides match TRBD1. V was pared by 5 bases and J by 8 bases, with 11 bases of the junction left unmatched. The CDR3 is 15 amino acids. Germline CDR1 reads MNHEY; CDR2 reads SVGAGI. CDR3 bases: TGTGCCAGCAGTCAATCGACAGGGTTCGGCGAAAAACTGTTTTTT. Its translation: CASSQSTGFGEKLFF.

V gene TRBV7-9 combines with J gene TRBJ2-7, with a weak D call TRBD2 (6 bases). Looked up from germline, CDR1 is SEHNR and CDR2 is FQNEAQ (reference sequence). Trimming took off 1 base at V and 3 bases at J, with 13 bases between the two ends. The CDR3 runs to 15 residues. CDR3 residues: CASSLGDVGGYEQYF. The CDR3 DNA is TGTGCCAGCAGCTTAGGGGATGTGGGGGGCTACGAGCAGTACTTC.

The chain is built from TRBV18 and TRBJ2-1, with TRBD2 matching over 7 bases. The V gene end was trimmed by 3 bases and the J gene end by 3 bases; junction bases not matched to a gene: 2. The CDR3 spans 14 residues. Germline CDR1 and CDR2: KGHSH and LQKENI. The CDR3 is CASSPGLDYNEQFF. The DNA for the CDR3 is TGTGCCAGCTCACCCGGACTAGACTACAATGAGCAGTTCTTC.

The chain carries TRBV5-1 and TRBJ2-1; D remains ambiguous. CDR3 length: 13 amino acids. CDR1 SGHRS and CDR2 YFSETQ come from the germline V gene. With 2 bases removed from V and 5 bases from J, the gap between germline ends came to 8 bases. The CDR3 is CASSLDRNNEQFF. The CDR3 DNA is TGCGCCAGCAGCTTAGACCGTAACAATGAGCAGTTCTTC.

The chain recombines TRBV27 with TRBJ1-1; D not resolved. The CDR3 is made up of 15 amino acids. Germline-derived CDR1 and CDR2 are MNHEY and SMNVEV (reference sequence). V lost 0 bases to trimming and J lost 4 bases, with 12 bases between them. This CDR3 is CASSLSHPRVTEAFF. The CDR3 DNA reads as TGTGCCAGCAGTTTATCACACCCCCGGGTCACTGAAGCTTTCTTT.

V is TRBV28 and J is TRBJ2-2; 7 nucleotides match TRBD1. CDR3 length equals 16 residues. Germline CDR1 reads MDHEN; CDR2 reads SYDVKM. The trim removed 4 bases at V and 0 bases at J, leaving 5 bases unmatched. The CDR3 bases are TGTGCCAGCAGTTCCCCCGGGACAGCGAACACCGGGGAGCTGTTTTTT. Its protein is CASSSPGTANTGELFF. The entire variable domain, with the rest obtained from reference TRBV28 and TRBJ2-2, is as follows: DVKVTQSSRYLVKRTGEKVFLECVQDMDHENMFWYRQDPGLGLRLIYFSYDVKMKEKGDIPEGYSVSREKKERFSLILESASTNQTSMYLCASSSPGTANTGELFFGEGSRLTVL.

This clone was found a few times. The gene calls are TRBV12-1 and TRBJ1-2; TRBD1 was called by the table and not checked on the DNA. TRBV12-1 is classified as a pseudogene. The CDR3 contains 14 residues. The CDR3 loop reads CASSLQVPNYGYTF. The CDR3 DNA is TGTGCCAGCAGCCTCCAGGTGCCTAACTATGGCTACACCTTC.